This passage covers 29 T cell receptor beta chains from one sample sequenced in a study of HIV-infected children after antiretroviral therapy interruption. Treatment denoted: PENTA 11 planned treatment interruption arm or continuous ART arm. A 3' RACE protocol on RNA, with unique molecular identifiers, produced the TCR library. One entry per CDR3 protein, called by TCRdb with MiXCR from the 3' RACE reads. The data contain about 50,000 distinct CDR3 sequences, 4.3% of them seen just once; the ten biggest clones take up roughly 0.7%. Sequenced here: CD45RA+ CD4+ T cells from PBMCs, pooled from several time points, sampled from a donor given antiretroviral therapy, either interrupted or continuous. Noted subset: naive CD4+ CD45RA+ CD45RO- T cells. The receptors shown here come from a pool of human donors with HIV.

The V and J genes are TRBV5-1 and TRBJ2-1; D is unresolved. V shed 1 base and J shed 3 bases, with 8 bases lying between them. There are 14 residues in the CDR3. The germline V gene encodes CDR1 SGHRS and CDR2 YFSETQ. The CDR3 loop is CASSLSTYYNEQFF. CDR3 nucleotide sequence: TGCGCCAGCAGCTTGTCTACCTACTACAATGAGCAGTTCTTC. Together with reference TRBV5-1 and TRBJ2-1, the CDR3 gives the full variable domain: KAGVTQTPRYLIKTRGQQVTLSCSPISGHRSVSWYQQTPGQGLQFLFEYFSETQRNKGNFPGRFSGRQFSNSRSEMNVSTLELGDSALYLCASSLSTYYNEQFFGPGTRLTVL.

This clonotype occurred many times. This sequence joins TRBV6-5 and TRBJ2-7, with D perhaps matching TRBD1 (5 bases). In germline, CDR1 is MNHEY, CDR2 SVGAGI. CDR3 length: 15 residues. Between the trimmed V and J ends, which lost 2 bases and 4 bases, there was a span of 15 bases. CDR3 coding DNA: TGTGCCAGCAGTTACGAAGGGGTGCGCGTATACGAGCAGTACTTC. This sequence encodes CASSYEGVRVYEQYF.

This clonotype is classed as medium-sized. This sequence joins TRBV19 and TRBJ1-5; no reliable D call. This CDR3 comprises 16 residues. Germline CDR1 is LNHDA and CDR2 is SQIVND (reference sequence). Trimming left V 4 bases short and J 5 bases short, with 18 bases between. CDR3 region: CASSTHPADGDQPQHF. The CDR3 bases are TGTGCCAGTAGTACACACCCCGCCGACGGTGATCAGCCCCAGCATTTT.

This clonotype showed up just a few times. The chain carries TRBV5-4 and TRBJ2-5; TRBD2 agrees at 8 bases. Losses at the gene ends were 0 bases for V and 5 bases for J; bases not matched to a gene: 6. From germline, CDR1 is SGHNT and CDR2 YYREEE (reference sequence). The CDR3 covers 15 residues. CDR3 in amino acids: CASSLAAGGPETQYF. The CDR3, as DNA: TGTGCCAGCAGCTTGGCGGCGGGGGGCCCGGAGACCCAGTACTTC.

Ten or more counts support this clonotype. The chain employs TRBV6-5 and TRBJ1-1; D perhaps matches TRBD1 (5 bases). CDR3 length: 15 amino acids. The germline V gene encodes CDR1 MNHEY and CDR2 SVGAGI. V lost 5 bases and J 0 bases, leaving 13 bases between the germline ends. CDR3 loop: CASSMGPVMNTEAFF. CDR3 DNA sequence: TGTGCCAGCAGTATGGGACCGGTCATGAACACTGAAGCTTTCTTT.

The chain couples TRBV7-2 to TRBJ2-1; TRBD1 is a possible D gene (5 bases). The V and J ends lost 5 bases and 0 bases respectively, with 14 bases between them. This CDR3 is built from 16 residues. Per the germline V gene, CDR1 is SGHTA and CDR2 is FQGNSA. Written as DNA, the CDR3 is TGTGCCAGCAGCCCGTTATACAGGAGCTCCTACAATGAGCAGTTCTTC. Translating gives CASSPLYRSSYNEQFF.

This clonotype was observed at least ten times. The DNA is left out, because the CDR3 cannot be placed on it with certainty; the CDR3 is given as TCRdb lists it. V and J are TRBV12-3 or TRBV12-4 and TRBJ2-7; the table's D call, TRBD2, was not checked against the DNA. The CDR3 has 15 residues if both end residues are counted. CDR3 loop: CASSSSLAAPYEQYF.

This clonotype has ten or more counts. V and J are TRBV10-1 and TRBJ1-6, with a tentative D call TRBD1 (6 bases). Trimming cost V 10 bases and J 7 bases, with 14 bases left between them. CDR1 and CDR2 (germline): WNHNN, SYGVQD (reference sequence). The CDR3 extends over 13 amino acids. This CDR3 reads CATSGASNSPLHF. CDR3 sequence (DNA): TGCGCCACCTCGGGGGCATCCAATTCACCCCTCCACTTT.

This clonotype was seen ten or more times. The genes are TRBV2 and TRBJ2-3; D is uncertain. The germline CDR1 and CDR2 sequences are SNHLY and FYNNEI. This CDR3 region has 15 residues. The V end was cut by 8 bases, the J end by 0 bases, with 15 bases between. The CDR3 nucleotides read TGTGCCAGCGGGTGGGATGCGACTAGCACAGATACGCAGTATTTT. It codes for CASGWDATSTDTQYF.

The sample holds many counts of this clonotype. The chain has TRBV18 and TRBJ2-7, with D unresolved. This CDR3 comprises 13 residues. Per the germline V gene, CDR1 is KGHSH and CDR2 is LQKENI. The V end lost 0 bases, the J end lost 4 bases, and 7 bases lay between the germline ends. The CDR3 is CASSPPHSYEQYF. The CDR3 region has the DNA TGTGCCAGCTCACCACCCCACTCGTACGAGCAGTACTTC.

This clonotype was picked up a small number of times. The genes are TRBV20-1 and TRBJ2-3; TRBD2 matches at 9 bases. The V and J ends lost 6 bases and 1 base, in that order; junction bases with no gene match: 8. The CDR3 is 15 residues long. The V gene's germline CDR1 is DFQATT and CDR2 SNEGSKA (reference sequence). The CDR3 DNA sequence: TGCAGTGCGGGAAAAGCGGGGGGCCGCACAGATACGCAGTATTTT. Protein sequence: CSAGKAGGRTDTQYF.

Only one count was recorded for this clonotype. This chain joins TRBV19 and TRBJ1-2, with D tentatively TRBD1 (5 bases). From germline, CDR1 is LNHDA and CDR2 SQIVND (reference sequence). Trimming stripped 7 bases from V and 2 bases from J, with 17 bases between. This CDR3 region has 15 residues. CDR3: CASTTIGARNYGYTF. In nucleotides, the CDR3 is TGTGCCAGTACCACCATAGGGGCTCGGAACTATGGCTACACCTTC. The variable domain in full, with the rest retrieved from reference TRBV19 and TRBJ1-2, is DGGITQSPKYLFRKEGQNVTLSCEQNLNHDAMYWYRQDPGQGLRLIYYSQIVNDFQKGDIAEGYSVSREKKESFPLTVTSAQKNPTAFYLCASTTIGARNYGYTFGSGTRLTVV.

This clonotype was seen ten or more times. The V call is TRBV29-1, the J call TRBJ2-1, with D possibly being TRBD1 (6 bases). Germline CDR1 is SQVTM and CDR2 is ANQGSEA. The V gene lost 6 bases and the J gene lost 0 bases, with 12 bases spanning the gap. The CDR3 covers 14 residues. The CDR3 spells CSVETGSSYNEQFF. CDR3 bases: TGCAGCGTGGAGACAGGAAGCTCCTACAATGAGCAGTTCTTC.

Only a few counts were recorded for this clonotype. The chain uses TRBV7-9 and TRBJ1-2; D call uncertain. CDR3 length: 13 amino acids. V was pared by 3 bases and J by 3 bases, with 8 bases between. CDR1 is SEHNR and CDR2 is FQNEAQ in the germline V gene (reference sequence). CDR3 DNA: TGTGCCAGCAGCTTGGCTACAGACTATGGCTACACCTTC. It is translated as CASSLATDYGYTF. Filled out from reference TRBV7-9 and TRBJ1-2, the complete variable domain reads DTGVSQNPRHKITKRGQNVTFRCDPISEHNRLYWYRQTLGQGPEFLTYFQNEAQLEKSRLLSDRFSAERPKGSFSTLEIQRTEQGDSAMYLCASSLATDYGYTFGSGTRLTVV.

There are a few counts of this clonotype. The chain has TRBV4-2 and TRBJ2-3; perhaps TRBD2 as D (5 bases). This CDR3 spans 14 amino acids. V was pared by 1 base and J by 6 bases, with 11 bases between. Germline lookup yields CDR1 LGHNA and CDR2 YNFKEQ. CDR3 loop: CASSQALAGDTQYF. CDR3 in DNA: TGTGCCAGCAGCCAAGCCCTAGCCGGGGATACGCAGTATTTT.

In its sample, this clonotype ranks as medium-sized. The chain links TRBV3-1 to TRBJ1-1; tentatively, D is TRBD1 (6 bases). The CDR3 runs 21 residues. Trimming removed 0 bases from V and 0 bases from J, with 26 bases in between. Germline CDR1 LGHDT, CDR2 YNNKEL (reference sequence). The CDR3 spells CASSQDSPGAGALYMNTEAFF. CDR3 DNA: TGTGCCAGCAGCCAAGATTCGCCAGGGGCCGGAGCGCTTTACATGAACACTGAAGCTTTCTTT.

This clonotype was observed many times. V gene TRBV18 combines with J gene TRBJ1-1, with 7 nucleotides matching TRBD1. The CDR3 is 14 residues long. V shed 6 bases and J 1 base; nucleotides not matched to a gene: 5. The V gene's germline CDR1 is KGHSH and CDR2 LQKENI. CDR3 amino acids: CASSRDRENTEAFF. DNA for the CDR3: TGTGCCAGCTCGCGGGACAGAGAGAACACTGAAGCTTTCTTT. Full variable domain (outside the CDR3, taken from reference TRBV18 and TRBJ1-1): NAGVMQNPRHLVRRRGQEARLRCSPMKGHSHVYWYRQLPEEGLKFMVYLQKENIIDESGMPKERFSAEFPKEGPSILRIQQVVRGDSAAYFCASSRDRENTEAFFGQGTRLTVV.

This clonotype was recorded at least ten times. CDR3: CASSSISPPAYGYTF. The CDR3 nucleotides are TGTGCCAGTAGTTCAATATCCCCCCCCGCCTATGGCTACACCTTC. The chain recombines TRBV19 with TRBJ1-2; no definite D call. CDR3 size: 15 residues. CDR1 is LNHDA and CDR2 is SQIVND in the germline V gene (reference sequence). V was trimmed by 5 bases and J by 4 bases, leaving 17 bases between them.

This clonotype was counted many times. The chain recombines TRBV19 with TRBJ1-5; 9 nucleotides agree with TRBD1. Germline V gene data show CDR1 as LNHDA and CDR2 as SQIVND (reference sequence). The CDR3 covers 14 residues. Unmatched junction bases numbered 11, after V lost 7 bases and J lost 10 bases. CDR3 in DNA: TGTGCCAGTACCACACAGGGGGCTGATCGACCCCAGCATTTT. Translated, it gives CASTTQGADRPQHF.

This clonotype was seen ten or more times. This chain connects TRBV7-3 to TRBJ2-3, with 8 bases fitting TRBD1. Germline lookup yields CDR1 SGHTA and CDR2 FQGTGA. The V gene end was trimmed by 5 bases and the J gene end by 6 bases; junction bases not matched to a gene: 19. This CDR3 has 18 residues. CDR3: CASSPTPRRTGSPDTQYF. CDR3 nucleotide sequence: TGTGCCAGCAGCCCGACCCCCCGCCGGACAGGGAGTCCGGATACGCAGTATTTT. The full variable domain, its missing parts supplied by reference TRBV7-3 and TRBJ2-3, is GAGVSQTPSNKVTEKGKYVELRCDPISGHTALYWYRQSLGQGPEFLIYFQGTGAADDSGLPNDRFFAVRPEGSVSTLKIQRTERGDSAVYLCASSPTPRRTGSPDTQYFGPGTRLTVL.

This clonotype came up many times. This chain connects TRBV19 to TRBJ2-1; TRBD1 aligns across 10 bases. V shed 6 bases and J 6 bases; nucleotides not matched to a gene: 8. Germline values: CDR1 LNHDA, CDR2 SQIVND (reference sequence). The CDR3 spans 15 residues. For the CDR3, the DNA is TGTGCCAGTAGCCGTCCGGGACAGGGGACCAATGAGCAGTTCTTC. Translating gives CASSRPGQGTNEQFF.

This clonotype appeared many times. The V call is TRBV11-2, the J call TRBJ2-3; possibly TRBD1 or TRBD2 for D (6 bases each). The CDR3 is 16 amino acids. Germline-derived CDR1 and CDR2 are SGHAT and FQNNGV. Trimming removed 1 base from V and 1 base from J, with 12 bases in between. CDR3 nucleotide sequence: TGTGCCAGCAGCTTAGGACTCGGGGGCCGCACAGATACGCAGTATTTT. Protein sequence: CASSLGLGGRTDTQYF.

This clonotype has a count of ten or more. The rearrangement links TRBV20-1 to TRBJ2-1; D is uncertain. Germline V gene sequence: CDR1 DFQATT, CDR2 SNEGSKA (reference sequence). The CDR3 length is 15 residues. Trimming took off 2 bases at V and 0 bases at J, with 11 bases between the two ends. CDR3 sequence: CSARKTPGSYNEQFF. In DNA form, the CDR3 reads TGCAGTGCTAGAAAGACCCCGGGCTCCTACAATGAGCAGTTCTTC.

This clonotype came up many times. The CDR3 here is CASISRTSTDTQYF. CDR3 nucleotide sequence: TGTGCCAGCATTTCCCGGACCAGCACAGATACGCAGTATTTT. This chain connects TRBV6-2 or TRBV6-3 to TRBJ2-3; D remains unclear. V was clipped by 7 bases and J by 0 bases, with 11 bases between them. Germline lookup yields CDR1 MNHEY and CDR2 SVGEGT. This CDR3 is 14 amino acids long.

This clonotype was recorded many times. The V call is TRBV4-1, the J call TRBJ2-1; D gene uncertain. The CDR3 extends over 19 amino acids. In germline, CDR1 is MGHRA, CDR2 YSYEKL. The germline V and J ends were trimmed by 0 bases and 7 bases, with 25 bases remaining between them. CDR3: CASSQEKALGVIPGNEQFF. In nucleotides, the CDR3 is TGCGCCAGCAGCCAAGAGAAGGCCCTGGGCGTAATTCCGGGTAATGAGCAGTTCTTC.

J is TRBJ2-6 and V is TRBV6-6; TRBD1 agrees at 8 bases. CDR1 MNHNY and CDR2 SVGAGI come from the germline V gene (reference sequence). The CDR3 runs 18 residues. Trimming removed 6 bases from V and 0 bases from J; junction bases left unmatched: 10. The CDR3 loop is CASSRRDRPTSGANVLTF. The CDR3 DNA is TGTGCCAGCAGCCGCCGGGACAGGCCTACCTCTGGGGCCAACGTCCTGACTTTC.

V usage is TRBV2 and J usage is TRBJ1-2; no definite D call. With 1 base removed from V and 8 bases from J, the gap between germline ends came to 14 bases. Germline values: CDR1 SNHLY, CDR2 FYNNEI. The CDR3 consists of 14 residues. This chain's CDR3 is CASSEVEAAEGYTF. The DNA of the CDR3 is TGTGCCAGCAGTGAAGTTGAGGCGGCGGAAGGCTACACCTTC.

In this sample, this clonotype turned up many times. The chain's CDR3 is CASSQVGPNEQFF. The CDR3 coding sequence is TGTGCCAGCAGCCAAGTCGGTCCGAATGAGCAGTTCTTC. This chain joins TRBV14 and TRBJ2-1; D is undetermined. CDR3 length: 13 amino acids. Germline V CDR1 and CDR2: SGHDN, FVKESK. V was trimmed by 1 base and J by 7 bases, leaving 8 bases between them. The full variable domain, rest sourced from reference TRBV14 and TRBJ2-1, is EAGVTQFPSHSVIEKGQTVTLRCDPISGHDNLYWYRRVMGKEIKFLLHFVKESKQDESGMPNNRFLAERTGGTYSTLKVQPAELEDSGVYFCASSQVGPNEQFFGPGTRLTVL.

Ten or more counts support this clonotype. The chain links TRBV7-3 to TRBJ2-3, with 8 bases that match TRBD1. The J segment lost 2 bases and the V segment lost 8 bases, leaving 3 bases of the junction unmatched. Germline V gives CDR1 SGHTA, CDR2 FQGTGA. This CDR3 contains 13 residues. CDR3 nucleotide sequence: TGTGCCAGCGGACAGGGTGACACAGATACGCAGTATTTT. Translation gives CASGQGDTDTQYF.